This is a list of T cell receptor beta chains from one sample in a study of human T cells and chemical hapten exposure. TCRdb re-called the RACE reads through MiXCR, storing one row per CDR3 protein. The table includes some 91,000 distinct CDR3 sequences, around 12% detected once. The sequencing here drew on whole blood, taken in connection with sensitization to the hapten diphenylcyclopropenone (DPC). Receptor source: a woman between 35 and 50 years old with alopecia areata. Some clones in this sample may be carry-over from other donors' samples. CDR3s include the opening cysteine and the closing phenylalanine or tryptophan. The D gene is left open where the match is weak. Rows may omit the clone size; those that give it use once, few, many or a size class.

TRBJ2-5 many TRBD2 TRBV20-1 CSARLAGKETQYF TGCAGTGCTAGGTTAGCGGGTAAAGAGACCCAGTACTTC
TRBJ2-7 few - TRBV15 CATSRDRGAPGEQYF TGTGCCACCAGCAGAGATCGTGGGGCTCCGGGCGAGCAGTACTTC
TRBJ1-4 - - TRBV6-5 CASSPLGGGLFF TGTGCCAGCAGCCCCCTCGGGGGAGGACTGTTTTTT
TRBJ2-7 - - TRBV7-2 CASSLALVGPLEQYF TGTGCCAGCAGCTTAGCGCTGGTGGGGCCGCTCGAGCAGTACTTC
TRBJ2-2 - - TRBV5-4 CASSSDRTGELFF TGTGCCAGCAGCTCGGACCGAACCGGGGAGCTGTTTTTT
TRBJ2-5 many - TRBV3-2 CASSQESVPGTQYF TGTGCCAGCAGCCAAGAATCCGTACCGGGTACCCAGTACTTC
TRBJ1-4 many - TRBV7-2 CASSPNPGGTNEKLFF TGTGCCAGCAGCCCCAACCCCGGGGGGACTAATGAAAAACTGTTTTTT
TRBJ2-3 few - TRBV7-3 CASSLASGVSTDTQYF TGTGCCAGCAGCTTGGCTAGTGGGGTCAGCACAGATACGCAGTATTTT
TRBJ1-1 - - TRBV7-2 CASSSGGAVNTEAFF TGTGCCAGCAGCTCTGGGGGGGCAGTTAACACTGAAGCTTTCTTT
TRBJ1-3 - - TRBV28 CASRTTGEGNTIYF TGTGCCAGCAGAACCACGGGCGAAGGAAACACCATATATTTT
TRBJ2-4 - - TRBV20-1 CSVPGGTKAKNIQYF TGCAGTGTTCCCGGCGGAACTAAAGCCAAAAACATTCAGTACTTC
TRBJ2-1 many - TRBV11-2 CASSSFGAGNPIYFNEQFF TGTGCCAGCAGCTCCTTTGGGGCAGGGAACCCCATCTACTTCAATGAGCAGTTCTTC
TRBJ2-3 - - TRBV28 CASSFTSSTDTQYF TGTGCCAGCAGTTTTACCAGTAGCACAGATACGCAGTATTTT
TRBJ2-1 few - TRBV6-6 CASSSPPGLPSSGAF TGTGCCAGCAGTTCCCCACCGGGACTGCCATCGAGTGGTGCCTTC
TRBJ1-3 many - TRBV5-6 CASSLNAGNTIYF TGTGCCAGCAGCTTAAATGCTGGAAACACCATATATTTT
TRBJ2-5 few - TRBV7-9 CAQQGETQYF TGTGCCCAGCAGGGCGAGACCCAGTACTTC
TRBJ2-6 many TRBD1 TRBV28 CASTQGDGANVLTF TGTGCCAGCACGCAGGGGGATGGGGCCAACGTCCTGACTTTC
TRBJ2-1 - - TRBV6-5 CASRGPGRENEQFF TGTGCCAGCAGGGGCCCCGGCCGTGAGAATGAGCAGTTCTTC
TRBJ2-1 - - TRBV4-1 CASSLGTSYNEQFF TGCGCCAGCAGCCTGGGTACTTCCTACAATGAGCAGTTCTTC
TRBJ2-7 - - TRBV20-1 CSARGSLGEQYF TGCAGTGCTAGAGGGAGTCTCGGCGAGCAGTACTTC
TRBJ1-1 few - TRBV6-4 CASRSDSHTEAFF TGTGCCAGCAGGAGTGACAGCCACACTGAAGCTTTCTTT
TRBJ2-7 few - TRBV12-3/TRBV12-4 CASSLYYEQYF TGTGCCAGCAGTCTCTACTACGAGCAGTACTTC
TRBJ2-7 few - TRBV6-5 CASSYSRLGNEQYF TGTGCCAGCAGTTACTCGAGGCTAGGTAACGAGCAGTACTTC
TRBJ2-5 few - TRBV12-3/TRBV12-4 CASSPFVGRGETQYF TGTGCCAGCAGTCCCTTCGTGGGCCGAGGGGAGACCCAGTACTTC
TRBJ2-1 - TRBD2 TRBV10-2 CASSELYRLASRHSSYNEQFF TGCGCCAGCAGTGAGCTCTATCGACTAGCCAGTAGACATAGCTCCTACAATGAGCAGTTCTTC
TRBJ1-3 - - TRBV6-5 CASSYQDSSSGNTIYF TGTGCCAGCAGTTACCAAGACAGCTCCTCTGGAAACACCATATATTTT